This T cell receptor (beta chain) was identified in a study of identical twins. Germline loops: CDR1 SGHTA, CDR2 FQGNSA. The V segment lost 5 bases and the J segment 5 bases; nucleotides outside the gene matches: 12. CDR3 length equals 16 residues. The authors used template switching to add a universal primer site and gave cDNA unique molecular identifiers. A single record per CDR3 protein comes from TCRdb applying MiXCR to the 5' RACE reads. The sample has 240,000 or so distinct CDR3 sequences, roughly an eighth seen once. In addition, the sample was reused for a study of yellow fever vaccine responses in identical twins.

The sample comprised memory (CD45RO+) T cells sorted from blood. The rearrangement joins TRBV7-2 to TRBJ2-5; the match to TRBD2 covers 9 bases. This TCR derives from a woman under 30 in good health. The CDR3 is CASSRRGRGGQETQYF. The CDR3 nucleotides are TGTGCCAGCAGCCGGAGAGGGCGGGGGGGCCAGGAGACCCAGTACTTC.